Below, one TCR beta chain is given with its context. Generated by immunoSEQ multiplex PCR, the TCRdb table keeps only in-frame clones and is missing some. The sample shows about 140,000 clones, roughly 86% of them seen only once. V dropped 6 bases and J dropped 4; count of bases not matched to a gene: 6. The CDR3 has 14 amino acids. CDR1 is SQVTM and CDR2 is ANQGSEA in the germline V gene. The data stem from a study of blood T cell repertoires in COVID-19. At the level of the study: COVID-19 samples from acute and convalescent phases originated in the United States, Italy and Spain. PBMCs, B-cell-depleted T cells, or T cells provided the cDNA or gDNA that made up the material.

This receptor was identified in a man in his 70s with acute or convalescent COVID-19. This chain joins TRBV29-1 and TRBJ2-7, with 13 bases matching TRBD2. Sequenced input: peripheral blood. The DNA of the CDR3 is TGCAGCGTACGGACTAGCGGGGGCCTTTACGAGCAGTACTTC. Amino acids: CSVRTSGGLYEQYF.